The 8 T cell receptor beta chains given below trace back to one sample, sequenced in a study of T-cell reconstitution after alpha-beta-depleted transplantation in children. These receptors are not linked to any known antigen. A TCRbeta library incorporating unique molecular identifiers was prepared. Each CDR3 protein is one row after TCRdb ran MiXCR on the PCR reads. The profile shows some 300,000 distinct CDR3 sequences, around 7.1% of them singletons. Regarding the study as a whole: T-cell numbers and diversity, one year after transplant, stemmed largely from T cells that were newly produced.

Sequenced here: peripheral blood, sampled 360 days after TCRalphabeta/CD19-depleted stem cell transplant. The receptor set was obtained from a female patient aged 2-9 years who had a stem cell transplant for Fanconi anemia, so the T cells may come from the graft donor.

This chain joins TRBV6-2 or TRBV6-3 and TRBJ2-3; no definite D call. V was cut by 5 bases and J by 1 base, with 10 bases left in between. The CDR3 is 14 amino acids. Germline values: CDR1 MNHEY, CDR2 SVGEGT. The CDR3 loop is CASSRAAGTDTQYF. The CDR3 coding sequence is TGTGCCAGCAGTAGGGCGGCTGGCACAGATACGCAGTATTTT.

At least ten counts were recorded for this clonotype. The chain uses TRBV15 and TRBJ1-2; tentatively, D is TRBD1 (5 bases). The CDR3 is 14 residues long. V was pared by 0 bases and J by 5 bases, with 10 bases between. Germline lookup yields CDR1 LNHNV and CDR2 YYDKDF (reference sequence). The CDR3 DNA reads TGTGCCACCAGCAGAGATTTCCAGGGATATGGCTACACCTTC. Amino acid sequence: CATSRDFQGYGYTF.

Only a few counts were recorded for this clonotype. CDR3 protein: CASTILGQGLLTPTLSGANVLTF. CDR3 sequence (DNA): TGTGCCAGCACTATACTTGGACAGGGCCTCCTCACACCTACCTTGTCTGGGGCCAACGTCCTGACTTTC. The chain combines TRBV6-5 with TRBJ2-6, with 8 positions matching TRBD1. Germline CDR1 MNHEY, CDR2 SVGAGI. The CDR3 is 23 amino acids. V lost 7 bases and J lost 1; bases outside the gene matches: 27.

In this sample, this clonotype turned up a few times. The chain couples TRBV3-1 to TRBJ2-1; D is uncertain. V was cut by 0 bases and J by 4 bases, with 1 base left in between. Looked up from germline, CDR1 is LGHDT and CDR2 is YNNKEL (reference sequence). CDR3 size: 12 residues. CDR3 DNA sequence: TGTGCCAGCAGCCAAGAGTACAATGAGCAGTTCTTC. Amino acid sequence: CASSQEYNEQFF.

This clonotype was observed many times. The genes are TRBV10-3 and TRBJ2-4; unclear D gene. The germline V gene encodes CDR1 ENHRY and CDR2 SYGVKD. The CDR3 has 15 residues. The germline V and J ends were trimmed by 5 bases and 0 bases, with 11 bases remaining between them. CDR3 nucleotide sequence: TGTGCCATCAGTAGTGACGTGAGAGCCAAAAACATTCAGTACTTC. Its translation: CAISSDVRAKNIQYF.

This clonotype has a count of ten or more. J is TRBJ1-5 and V is TRBV7-9; 10 positions agree with TRBD1. This CDR3 region has 14 residues. CDR1 is SEHNR, CDR2 FQNEAQ, per germline (reference sequence). Trimming at V came to 5 bases and at J to 2 bases, leaving 0 bases not matched to a gene. The CDR3 region has the DNA TGTGCCAGCAGCGGGACAGGGGGCAATCAGCCCCAGCATTTT. This sequence encodes CASSGTGGNQPQHF.

This clonotype was counted at least ten times. CDR3 amino acids: CAISNRTNTEAFF. The DNA for the CDR3 is TGTGCCATCAGCAACAGGACGAACACTGAAGCTTTCTTT. V is TRBV10-3 and J is TRBJ1-1, with a tentative D call TRBD1 (5 bases). V lost 6 bases, J lost 1 base, and 9 bases lay in between. CDR1 ENHRY and CDR2 SYGVKD come from the germline V gene. The CDR3 contains 13 residues.

V and J are TRBV7-2 and TRBJ1-1, with TRBD1 identical over 10 bases. Germline CDR1 is SGHTA and CDR2 is FQGNSA. The length of the CDR3 is 13 residues. V lost 5 bases to trimming and J lost 11 bases; unmatched junction nucleotides: 8. The CDR3 spells CASSPGTGAGAFF. The CDR3 DNA reads TGTGCCAGCAGCCCAGGGACAGGGGCGGGGGCTTTCTTT.